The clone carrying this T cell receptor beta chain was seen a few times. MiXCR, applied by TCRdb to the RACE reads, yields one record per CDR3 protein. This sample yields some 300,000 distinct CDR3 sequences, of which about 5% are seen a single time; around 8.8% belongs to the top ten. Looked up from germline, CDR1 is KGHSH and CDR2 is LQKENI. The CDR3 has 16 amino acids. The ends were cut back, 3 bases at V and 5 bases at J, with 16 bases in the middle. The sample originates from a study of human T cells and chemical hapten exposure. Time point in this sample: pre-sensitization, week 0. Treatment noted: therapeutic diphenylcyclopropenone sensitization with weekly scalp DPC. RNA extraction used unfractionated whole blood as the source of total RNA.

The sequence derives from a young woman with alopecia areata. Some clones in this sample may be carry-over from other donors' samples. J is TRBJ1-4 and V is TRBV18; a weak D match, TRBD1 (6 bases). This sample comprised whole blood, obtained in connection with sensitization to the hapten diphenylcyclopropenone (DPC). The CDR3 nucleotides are TGTGCCAGCTCACCGAACTACAGGGCTCAGAATGAAAAACTGTTTTTT. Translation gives CASSPNYRAQNEKLFF.